A single sample gave rise to the 25 T cell receptor beta chains below, sequenced in a study of T cell repertoires in cytomegalovirus infection (dated by TCRdb to the late 2010s). The sequencer was an Illumina HiSeq 1500. TCRdb cleaned the public reads at Q25 with fastp, built clones with MiXCR and kept in-frame beta chains. Rows merge per CDR3 protein into single entries with the most common DNA and genes. For this sample there are some 180,000 distinct CDR3 sequences; about a sixth appear just once. The leading ten clones occupy approximately 25% of the sample. The sequencing input was CD8+ T cells from PBMCs. Receptors were obtained from a human donor in good health (CMV status not recorded). Some clones in this sample may be carry-over from other donors' samples.

This chain connects TRBV7-2 to TRBJ1-3; no clear D. The germline V gene encodes CDR1 SGHTA and CDR2 FQGNSA. The germline V and J ends were trimmed by 1 base and 0 bases, with 7 bases remaining between them. The CDR3 consists of 15 residues. The CDR3 sequence is CASSLEVLSGNTIYF. The CDR3 DNA reads TGTGCCAGCAGCTTAGAAGTGCTCTCTGGAAACACCATATATTTT. The full variable domain, with the rest looked up from reference TRBV7-2 and TRBJ1-3, is GAGVSQSPSNKVTEKGKDVELRCDPISGHTALYWYRQSLGQGLEFLIYFQGNSAPDKSGLPSDRFSAERTGGSVSTLTIQRTQQEDSAVYLCASSLEVLSGNTIYFGEGSWLTVV.

The rearrangement uses TRBV4-2 and TRBJ2-1; 11 bases fit TRBD1. CDR1 and CDR2 (germline): LGHNA, YNFKEQ. The ends lost 1 base at V and 7 bases at J; junction bases unmatched: 6. This CDR3 has 16 amino acids. The CDR3 DNA reads as TGTGCCAGCAGCCAAGTAGGGACAGGGGGGTTGAATGAGCAGTTCTTC. Protein product: CASSQVGTGGLNEQFF.

A few counts support this clonotype. V gene TRBV7-8 combines with J gene TRBJ1-6; 11 positions match TRBD1. In germline, CDR1 is SGHVS, CDR2 FQNEAQ. The CDR3 spans 17 residues. V shed 5 bases and J 2 bases; nucleotides not matched to a gene: 5. The CDR3 protein is CASSPRGQGAYNSPLHF. CDR3 nucleotide sequence: TGTGCCAGCAGCCCGAGGGGACAGGGGGCCTATAATTCACCCCTCCACTTT.

CDR3 in DNA: TGTGCCAGCAGTTTGGAATCAGGGGGTCAAGAGCAGTACTTC. Translation gives CASSLESGGQEQYF. The V call is TRBV28, the J call TRBJ2-7; 7 bases fit TRBD1. The germline V gene encodes CDR1 MDHEN and CDR2 SYDVKM. The trim removed 3 bases at V and 7 bases at J, leaving 9 bases unmatched. The CDR3 totals 14 residues.

This clonotype has more than one count but fewer than ten. The gene calls are TRBV7-9 and TRBJ1-1, with D perhaps matching TRBD1 (5 bases). The CDR3 length is 15 residues. Germline CDR1 and CDR2: SEHNR and FQNEAQ (reference sequence). With 4 bases removed from V and 3 bases from J, the gap between germline ends came to 15 bases. CDR3 bases: TGTGCCAGCAGCTCCGGGGGTGAAAGGCACACTGAAGCTTTCTTT. It translates to CASSSGGERHTEAFF.

This clonotype has a handful of counts. The genes are TRBV4-2 and TRBJ2-5, with a tentative D call TRBD1 (7 bases). The V gene's germline CDR1 is LGHNA and CDR2 YNFKEQ. The CDR3 is made up of 15 amino acids. With 2 bases removed from V and 4 bases from J, the gap between germline ends came to 14 bases. The CDR3 DNA follows: TGTGCCAGCAGCCAATTCTCAGGGGGGCGAGAGACCCAGTACTTC. Translation: CASSQFSGGRETQYF.

The chain is built from TRBV7-9 and TRBJ1-1, with a tentative D call TRBD1 (5 bases). The germline CDR1 and CDR2 sequences are SEHNR and FQNEAQ (reference sequence). Trimming left V 5 bases short and J 0 bases short, with 13 bases between. The CDR3 extends over 15 amino acids. CDR3: CASSPPGRMNTEAFF. In DNA, the CDR3 is TGTGCCAGCAGCCCCCCGGGACGGATGAACACTGAAGCTTTCTTT.

The rearrangement uses TRBV5-6 and TRBJ2-1, with TRBD2 matching over 7 bases. This CDR3 is built from 14 residues. V dropped 0 bases and J dropped 4; count of bases not matched to a gene: 1. The V gene's germline CDR1 is SGHDT and CDR2 YYEEEE. The CDR3 here is CASSLGEGYNEQFF. The DNA for the CDR3 is TGTGCCAGCAGCTTGGGGGAGGGATACAATGAGCAGTTCTTC.

The rearrangement uses TRBV23-1 and TRBJ1-1; 7 nucleotides match TRBD1. TRBV23-1 is designated an ORF whose function remains uncertain. This CDR3 region has 13 residues. Unmatched junction bases numbered 3, after V lost 8 bases and J lost 0 bases. The CDR3 here is CASYDRVNTEAFF. The CDR3 DNA follows: TGCGCCAGCTACGACAGGGTGAACACTGAAGCTTTCTTT.

The gene calls are TRBV12-3 or TRBV12-4 and TRBJ2-1; the D gene is possibly TRBD1 (6 bases). Trimming removed 0 bases at V and 2 bases at J, with 8 bases between. This CDR3 comprises 15 residues. CDR3 residues: CASSLAQGTYNEQFF. In nucleotides, the CDR3 is TGTGCCAGCAGTTTAGCGCAGGGGACCTACAATGAGCAGTTCTTC.

This clonotype appeared a few times. The chain carries TRBV12-3 or TRBV12-4 and TRBJ2-5, with D possibly matching TRBD2 (5 bases). Trimming shortened V by 3 bases and J by 2 bases, and 16 bases separated the two germline ends. There are 16 residues in the CDR3. The chain's CDR3 is CASSLVMGRVQETQYF. The DNA of the CDR3 is TGTGCCAGCAGTTTGGTAATGGGGAGAGTTCAAGAGACCCAGTACTTC.

This clonotype has only a few counts. This chain uses TRBV7-6 with TRBJ2-7; TRBD1 might be the D (5 bases). Trimming shortened V by 0 bases and J by 2 bases, and 11 bases separated the two germline ends. CDR1 is SGHVS and CDR2 is FNYEAQ in the germline V gene. There are 15 residues in the CDR3. In DNA form, the CDR3 reads TGTGCCAGCAGCTTAGCGGGCGTAGGGGCCTACGAGCAGTACTTC. It specifies CASSLAGVGAYEQYF.

This clonotype was counted only a few times. This chain joins TRBV7-8 and TRBJ2-4, with a weak D call TRBD1 (5 bases). The V gene's germline CDR1 is SGHVS and CDR2 FQNEAQ. There are 16 residues in the CDR3. V was trimmed by 0 bases and J by 0 bases, leaving 9 bases between them. As DNA, the CDR3 is TGTGCCAGCAGCTTAGCGAGACAGCTAGCCAAAAACATTCAGTACTTC. Protein: CASSLARQLAKNIQYF. Filled out from reference TRBV7-8 and TRBJ2-4, the complete variable domain reads GAGVSQSPRYKVAKRGQDVALRCDPISGHVSLFWYQQALGQGPEFLTYFQNEAQLDKSGLPSDRFFAERPEGSVSTLKIQRTQQEDSAVYLCASSLARQLAKNIQYFGAGTRLSVL.

The chain has TRBV13 and TRBJ1-1, with TRBD1 identical over 8 bases. The CDR3 has 14 amino acids. J was trimmed by 1 base and V by 10 bases; bases with no gene match: 8. Germline CDR1 is PRHDT and CDR2 is FYEKMQ (reference sequence). The CDR3 DNA reads TGTGCCATTGGACAGGGCTCCTCGAACACTGAAGCTTTCTTT. Translated, it gives CAIGQGSSNTEAFF.

This clonotype was seen a handful of times. The chain combines TRBV6-5 with TRBJ1-1; no reliable D call. Germline lookup yields CDR1 MNHEY and CDR2 SVGAGI. The V and J ends lost 0 bases and 1 base respectively, with 9 bases between them. The CDR3 totals 15 residues. CDR3 bases: TGTGCCAGCAGTTACTCGAAAGCGTCGAACACTGAAGCTTTCTTT. Its protein product is CASSYSKASNTEAFF.

In its sample, this clonotype was seen a few times. The chain couples TRBV28 to TRBJ1-1, with D possibly TRBD1 on 5 matching bases. Germline V gene sequence: CDR1 MDHEN, CDR2 SYDVKM. The CDR3 length is 16 residues. The V and J ends lost 3 bases and 0 bases respectively, with 14 bases between them. In DNA, the CDR3 is TGTGCCAGCAGTTTGAGGGGCCGCGCAATGAACACTGAAGCTTTCTTT. Its translation: CASSLRGRAMNTEAFF.

This rearrangement joins TRBV12-3 or TRBV12-4 to TRBJ1-4; D is unclear. The CDR3 sequence is 14 residues long. The V and J ends lost 6 bases and 1 base respectively, with 9 bases between them. CDR3 protein: CASSPTVTNEKLFF. CDR3 nucleotides: TGTGCCAGCAGCCCGACGGTAACTAATGAAAAACTGTTTTTT.

This clonotype turned up a few times. V is TRBV4-1 and J is TRBJ1-1; D uncertain. With 0 bases removed from V and 1 base from J, the gap between germline ends came to 6 bases. Germline loops: CDR1 MGHRA, CDR2 YSYEKL. The CDR3 length is 14 residues. Here the CDR3 DNA reads TGCGCCAGCAGCCAAGACCCCAGGAACACTGAAGCTTTCTTT. The encoded protein is CASSQDPRNTEAFF.

This clonotype was detected only a few times. The chain joins TRBV6-6 to TRBJ2-7; D is tentatively TRBD1 or TRBD2 (5 bases each). Germline V gives CDR1 MNHNY, CDR2 SVGAGI (reference sequence). The length of the CDR3 is 14 residues. Trimming took off 5 bases at V and 4 bases at J, with 15 bases between the two ends. In DNA form, the CDR3 reads TGTGCCAGCAGTCGTCATCTCAGGGAGTACGAGCAGTACTTC. Protein product: CASSRHLREYEQYF.

The table lists this clonotype with a few counts. The chain uses TRBV7-9 and TRBJ1-2, with 8 bases identical to TRBD1. The CDR3 length is 16 residues. The ends lost 5 bases at V and 4 bases at J; junction bases unmatched: 12. Per germline, CDR1 SEHNR and CDR2 FQNEAQ (reference sequence). CDR3 amino acids: CASSPYVGQGGYGYTF. The CDR3 region has the DNA TGTGCCAGCAGCCCCTACGTCGGACAGGGCGGCTATGGCTACACCTTC.

The CDR3 region is CASSLETSNYNEQFF. The CDR3 nucleotides read TGTGCCAGCAGCTTAGAGACTAGCAACTACAATGAGCAGTTCTTC. V is TRBV7-2 and J is TRBJ2-1; the match to TRBD2 covers 7 bases. The CDR3 runs to 15 residues. CDR1 SGHTA and CDR2 FQGNSA come from the germline V gene. V was clipped by 1 base and J by 3 bases; unmatched bases: 3.

This clonotype was seen only a few times. The rearrangement joins TRBV7-9 to TRBJ1-4; D unresolved. CDR1 and CDR2 from the germline V gene are SEHNR and FQNEAQ (reference sequence). Between the trimmed V and J ends, which lost 4 bases and 9 bases, there was a span of 9 bases. This CDR3 has 12 residues. The CDR3: CASSYLSQKLFF. The CDR3 bases are TGTGCCAGCAGCTACCTTAGTCAAAAACTGTTTTTT.

The V and J genes are TRBV6-2 or TRBV6-3 and TRBJ2-7, with 10 nucleotides matching TRBD1. Looked up from germline, CDR1 is MNHEY and CDR2 is SVGEGT. The CDR3 sequence is 14 residues long. V was clipped by 5 bases and J by 5 bases; unmatched bases: 6. The CDR3 protein is CASSLRDRGNEQYF. The CDR3 DNA is TGTGCCAGCAGTCTCCGGGACAGGGGCAACGAGCAGTACTTC.

This clonotype came up a few times. The V call is TRBV28, the J call TRBJ1-5; D gene ambiguous. Germline-derived CDR1 and CDR2 are MDHEN and SYDVKM. The CDR3 totals 14 residues. Deletions cut 8 bases from V and 4 bases from J, with 15 bases between. CDR3 sequence: CASGKVMANQPQHF. The CDR3 DNA is TGTGCCAGCGGGAAGGTAATGGCAAATCAGCCCCAGCATTTT. Based on the CDR3 plus reference TRBV28 and TRBJ1-5, the full variable domain is DVKVTQSSRYLVKRTGEKVFLECVQDMDHENMFWYRQDPGLGLRLIYFSYDVKMKEKGDIPEGYSVSREKKERFSLILESASTNQTSMYLCASGKVMANQPQHFGDGTRLSIL.

The chain is built from TRBV6-2 or TRBV6-3 and TRBJ2-1; 9 nucleotides line up with TRBD2. V gave up 0 bases and J gave up 4 bases; unmatched junction bases: 4. The CDR3 consists of 16 residues. The germline CDR1 and CDR2 sequences are MNHEY and SVGEGT. The CDR3 spells CASSYSSLAGYNEQFF. The CDR3 nucleotides read TGTGCCAGCAGTTACTCGTCACTAGCGGGTTACAATGAGCAGTTCTTC.